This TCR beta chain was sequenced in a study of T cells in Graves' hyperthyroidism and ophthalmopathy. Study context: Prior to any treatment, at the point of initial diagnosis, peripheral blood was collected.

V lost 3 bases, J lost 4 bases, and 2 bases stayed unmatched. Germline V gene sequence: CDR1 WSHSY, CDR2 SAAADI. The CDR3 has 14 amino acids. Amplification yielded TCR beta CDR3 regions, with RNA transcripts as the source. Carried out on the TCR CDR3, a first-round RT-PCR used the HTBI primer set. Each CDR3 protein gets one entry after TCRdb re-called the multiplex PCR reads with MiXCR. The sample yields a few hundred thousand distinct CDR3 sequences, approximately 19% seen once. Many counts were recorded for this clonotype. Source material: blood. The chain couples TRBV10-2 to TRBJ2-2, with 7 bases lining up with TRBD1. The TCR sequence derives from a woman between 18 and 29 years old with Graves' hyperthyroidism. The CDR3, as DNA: TGCGCCAGCAGTGAAGGGGGCGTCACCGGGGAGCTGTTTTTT. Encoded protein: CASSEGGVTGELFF.